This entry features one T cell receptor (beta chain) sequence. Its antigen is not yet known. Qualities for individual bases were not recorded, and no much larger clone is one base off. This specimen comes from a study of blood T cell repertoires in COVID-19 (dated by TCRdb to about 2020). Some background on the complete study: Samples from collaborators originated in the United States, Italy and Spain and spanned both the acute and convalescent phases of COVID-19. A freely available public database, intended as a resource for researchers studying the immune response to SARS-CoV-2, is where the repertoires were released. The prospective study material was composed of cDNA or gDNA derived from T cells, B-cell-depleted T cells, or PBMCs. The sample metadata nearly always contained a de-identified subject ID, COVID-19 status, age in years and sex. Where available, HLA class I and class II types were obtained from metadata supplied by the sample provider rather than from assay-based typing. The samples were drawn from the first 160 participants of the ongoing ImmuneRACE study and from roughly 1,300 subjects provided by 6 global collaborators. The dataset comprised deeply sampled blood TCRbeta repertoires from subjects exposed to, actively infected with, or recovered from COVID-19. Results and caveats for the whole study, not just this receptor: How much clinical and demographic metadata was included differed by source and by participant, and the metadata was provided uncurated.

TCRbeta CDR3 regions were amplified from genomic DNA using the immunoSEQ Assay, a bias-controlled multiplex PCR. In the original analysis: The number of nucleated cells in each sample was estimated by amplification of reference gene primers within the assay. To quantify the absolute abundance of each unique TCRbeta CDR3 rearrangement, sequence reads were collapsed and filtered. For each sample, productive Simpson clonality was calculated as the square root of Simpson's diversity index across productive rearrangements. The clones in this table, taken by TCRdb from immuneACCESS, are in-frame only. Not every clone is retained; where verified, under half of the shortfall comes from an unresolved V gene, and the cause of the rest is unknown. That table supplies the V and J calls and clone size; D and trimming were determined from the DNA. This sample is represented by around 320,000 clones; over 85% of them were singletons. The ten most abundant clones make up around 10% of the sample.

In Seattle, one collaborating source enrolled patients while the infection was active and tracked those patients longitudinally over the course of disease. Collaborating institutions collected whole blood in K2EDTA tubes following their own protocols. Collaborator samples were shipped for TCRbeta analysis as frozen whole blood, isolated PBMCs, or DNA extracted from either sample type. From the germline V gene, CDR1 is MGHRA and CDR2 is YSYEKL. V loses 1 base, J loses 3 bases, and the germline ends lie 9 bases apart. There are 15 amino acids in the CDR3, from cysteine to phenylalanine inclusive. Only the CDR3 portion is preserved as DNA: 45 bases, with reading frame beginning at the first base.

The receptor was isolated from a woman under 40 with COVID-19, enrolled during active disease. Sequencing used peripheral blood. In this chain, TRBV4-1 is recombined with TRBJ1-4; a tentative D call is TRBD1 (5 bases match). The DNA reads TGCGCCAGCAGCCAAGTGAGACAGTCTAATGAAAAACTGTTTTTT. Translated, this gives CASSQVRQSNEKLFF.